The 26 T cell receptor beta chains presented below share a single source sample, sequenced in a study of low-dose radiotherapy and immunotherapy resistance in tumors. Alpha- and beta-chain coverage of first-strand cDNA came from TRAV- and TRBV-specific primers. TCRs underwent approximately 20 PCR cycles of amplification with a constant-region primer and V-primer adapter. MiXCR was run by TCRdb on the reads, yielding one entry per CDR3 protein. The data show 64,000 or so distinct CDR3 sequences, approximately 26% seen once. Time point given: before trial treatment. The sample in question was PBMCs, obtained before treatment. The source of these receptors is a male donor with rectosigmoid adenocarcinoma.

Many counts were recorded for this clonotype. The chain links TRBV12-3 or TRBV12-4 to TRBJ2-7; 7 bases are shared with TRBD1. The CDR3 extends over 15 amino acids. V shed 6 bases, J shed 3 bases, and the junction held 11 bases outside the gene matches. The CDR3 region is CASRPQGPRRYEQYF. CDR3 DNA: TGTGCCAGCAGACCACAGGGGCCACGACGCTACGAGCAGTACTTC.

This clonotype was observed once. This may be a read error: a much more frequent sequence differs by one nucleotide. The V call is TRBV7-9, the J call TRBJ2-7; 9 bases are a match to TRBD1. The CDR3 covers 16 residues. Germline V gives CDR1 SEHNR, CDR2 FQNEAQ (reference sequence). CDR3 region: CDSSSHRTGDVSEQYF. In DNA form, the CDR3 reads TGTGACAGCAGCTCCCATCGGACAGGGGACGTCTCCGAGCAGTACTTC.

This clonotype showed up many times. V and J are TRBV29-1 and TRBJ2-7, with TRBD2 identical over 7 bases. The germline gives CDR1 SQVTM, CDR2 ANQGSEA. This CDR3 is 13 amino acids long. Germline trimming cut 4 bases from V and 3 bases from J; bases unmatched to any gene: 6. For the CDR3, the DNA is TGCAGCGTTGCCCTAGCGGTGAGCTACGAGCAGTACTTC. Encoded protein: CSVALAVSYEQYF.

J is TRBJ2-5 and V is TRBV5-3, with 8 bases matching TRBD1. TRBV5-3 carries the ORF label, with uncertain function. CDR3 length equals 13 residues. J lost 7 bases, V lost 8 bases, and 10 bases had no gene match. The CDR3 DNA reads TGTGCCAGCAAGGACAGGGCCTTTGGGACCCAGTACTTC. Amino acids: CASKDRAFGTQYF.

This clonotype came up many times. V gene TRBV28 combines with J gene TRBJ1-1, with a weak D call TRBD1 (6 bases). The V gene's germline CDR1 is MDHEN and CDR2 SYDVKM. CDR3 size: 13 residues. Deletions cut 11 bases from V and 0 bases from J, with 13 bases between. The CDR3 DNA sequence: TGTGCCGGGGGCAGGGACATGAACACTGAAGCTTTCTTT. This sequence encodes CAGGRDMNTEAFF.

This clonotype was counted many times. The chain joins TRBV19 to TRBJ2-7, with 8 bases that match TRBD2. The germline V gene has CDR1 LNHDA and CDR2 SQIVND (reference sequence). Unmatched junction bases numbered 4, after V lost 3 bases and J lost 6 bases. This CDR3 has 13 residues. Here the CDR3 reads CASSIGGAFEQYF. CDR3 coding DNA: TGTGCCAGTAGTATCGGGGGGGCCTTCGAGCAGTACTTC.

This clonotype was recorded many times. This sequence joins TRBV7-2 and TRBJ1-1, with no clear D. Trimming removed 3 bases at V and 6 bases at J, with 11 bases between. Germline loops: CDR1 SGHTA, CDR2 FQGNSA. CDR3 size: 13 residues. This chain's CDR3 is CASSFSGESEAFF. DNA for the CDR3: TGTGCCAGCAGCTTCTCCGGGGAATCTGAAGCTTTCTTT.

This clonotype was counted at least ten times. The rearrangement uses TRBV2 and TRBJ1-5, with TRBD1 as a possible D gene (6 bases). The germline V gene has CDR1 SNHLY and CDR2 FYNNEI. Trimming shortened V by 7 bases and J by 0 bases, and 10 bases separated the two germline ends. The length of the CDR3 is 14 residues. The CDR3 DNA is TGTGCCAGCAACCGGGGGGCTAGCAATCAGCCCCAGCATTTT. Its protein product is CASNRGASNQPQHF. The entire variable domain, with the rest obtained from reference TRBV2 and TRBJ1-5, is as follows: EPEVTQTPSHQVTQMGQEVILRCVPISNHLYFYWYRQILGQKVEFLVSFYNNEISEKSEIFDDQFSVERPDGSNFTLKIRSTKLEDSAMYFCASNRGASNQPQHFGDGTRLSIL.

This clonotype was seen repeatedly, ten times or more. The genes are TRBV20-1 and TRBJ2-5; D might be TRBD2 (5 bases). The CDR3 totals 16 residues. V was clipped by 0 bases and J by 5 bases, with 19 bases between them. Per germline, CDR1 DFQATT and CDR2 SNEGSKA (reference sequence). As DNA, the CDR3 is TGCAGTGCTAGAGATTGGGTGACAACCTGGAGGGAGACCCAGTACTTC. Amino acid sequence: CSARDWVTTWRETQYF.

In its sample, this clonotype was seen many times. The chain carries TRBV7-2 and TRBJ2-7; 7 bases align to TRBD2. From germline, CDR1 is SGHTA and CDR2 FQGNSA. The CDR3 runs 15 residues. The ends lost 4 bases at V and 6 bases at J; junction bases unmatched: 12. CDR3 amino acids: CASSSASGGIGEQYF. In DNA form, the CDR3 reads TGTGCCAGCAGCTCAGCTAGCGGAGGAATTGGCGAGCAGTACTTC. The full variable domain, rest sourced from reference TRBV7-2 and TRBJ2-7, is GAGVSQSPSNKVTEKGKDVELRCDPISGHTALYWYRQSLGQGLEFLIYFQGNSAPDKSGLPSDRFSAERTGGSVSTLTIQRTQQEDSAVYLCASSSASGGIGEQYFGPGTRLTVT.

The chain links TRBV6-8 to TRBJ1-1; possibly TRBD1 for D (5 bases). CDR1 and CDR2 from the germline V gene are MNHGY and SAAAGT. Trimming took 0 bases from V and 0 from J, leaving 11 bases between them. The CDR3 is 16 residues long. The chain's CDR3 is CASSYSAGSMNTEAFF. The CDR3 DNA reads TGTGCCAGCAGTTACTCTGCAGGGTCAATGAACACTGAAGCTTTCTTT.

The V and J genes are TRBV13 and TRBJ2-1, with 14 bases lining up with TRBD2. CDR1 and CDR2 (germline): PRHDT, FYEKMQ (reference sequence). V trimming: 8 bases; J trimming: 6 bases; junction bases outside the gene matches: 9. The CDR3 is 16 amino acids. The DNA for the CDR3 is TGTGCCAGCGAGGAAGGGGGGACTAGCGGGGGCAATGAGCAGTTCTTC. Translating it yields CASEEGGTSGGNEQFF. Drawing the rest from reference TRBV13 and TRBJ2-1, the complete variable domain is AAGVIQSPRHLIKEKRETATLKCYPIPRHDTVYWYQQGPGQDPQFLISFYEKMQSDKGSIPDRFSAQQFSDYHSELNMSSLELGDSALYFCASEEGGTSGGNEQFFGPGTRLTVL.

This clonotype was counted ten times or more. The V gene is TRBV28, the J gene TRBJ2-3; the match to TRBD1 covers 11 bases. The germline gives CDR1 MDHEN, CDR2 SYDVKM. The V segment lost 10 bases and the J segment 6 bases; nucleotides outside the gene matches: 18. This CDR3 contains 17 residues. The CDR3 spells CATAIFGQGAGSDTQYF. CDR3 sequence (DNA): TGTGCCACCGCGATTTTCGGACAGGGGGCTGGATCGGATACGCAGTATTTT.

The V and J genes are TRBV7-3 and TRBJ2-3; no firm D call. This CDR3 contains 12 residues. V lost 4 bases and J lost 0, with 2 bases in between. Germline CDR1 is SGHTA and CDR2 is FQGTGA. Written as DNA, the CDR3 is TGTGCCAGCAGCTCTAGCACAGATACGCAGTATTTT. Translating gives CASSSSTDTQYF.

This clonotype was detected ten times or more. This sequence joins TRBV6-2 or TRBV6-3 and TRBJ2-1; the match to TRBD2 covers 12 bases. V gave up 5 bases and J gave up 11 bases; unmatched junction bases: 13. This CDR3 has 16 amino acids. CDR1 and CDR2 from the germline V gene are MNHEY and SVGEGT. The CDR3 spells CASSPGLAGKLQKQFF. DNA for the CDR3: TGTGCCAGCAGTCCAGGACTAGCGGGAAAGCTGCAGAAGCAGTTCTTC.

The sample holds many counts of this clonotype. The CDR3 DNA sequence: TGCAGCGCAGCGGGAGAAGTTCACGAGCAGTACTTC. Encoded protein: CSAAGEVHEQYF. J is TRBJ2-7 and V is TRBV29-1, with TRBD2 matching 8 bases. The germline gives CDR1 SQVTM, CDR2 ANQGSEA. This CDR3 has 12 amino acids. V lost 7 bases, J lost 5 bases, and 7 bases stayed unmatched.

This chain connects TRBV30 to TRBJ1-1; tentative D call: TRBD1 (6 bases). Germline V lookup: CDR1 GTSNPN, CDR2 SVGIG (reference sequence). V dropped 4 bases and J dropped 3 bases, with 15 bases sitting between them. The CDR3 totals 14 residues. The CDR3 reads CAWTAQGRYTEAFF. CDR3 bases: TGTGCCTGGACCGCACAGGGCCGCTACACTGAAGCTTTCTTT.

This clonotype appeared once. J is TRBJ2-3 and V is TRBV3-1; D not resolved. The CDR3 sequence is 14 residues long. CDR1 is LGHDT, CDR2 YNNKEL, per germline (reference sequence). V was pared by 1 base and J by 6 bases, with 11 bases between. This chain's CDR3 is CASSQVTRPDTQYF. Written as DNA, the CDR3 is TGTGCCAGCAGCCAAGTCACAAGGCCGGATACGCAGTATTTT.

This clonotype has ten or more counts. The chain links TRBV28 to TRBJ2-3, with D unresolved. The CDR3 spans 14 residues. Germline values: CDR1 MDHEN, CDR2 SYDVKM. Trimming cost V 2 bases and J 7 bases, with 13 bases left between them. CDR3 sequence reads: CASSLDRVWNTQYF. CDR3 coding DNA: TGTGCCAGCAGTTTAGATAGGGTTTGGAATACGCAGTATTTT. Combining the CDR3 with reference TRBV28 and TRBJ2-3 gives the whole variable domain DVKVTQSSRYLVKRTGEKVFLECVQDMDHENMFWYRQDPGLGLRLIYFSYDVKMKEKGDIPEGYSVSREKKERFSLILESASTNQTSMYLCASSLDRVWNTQYFGPGTRLTVL.

This clonotype has more than one count but fewer than ten. A far larger clone lies a single base away; this is likely a read error. This chain joins TRBV18 and TRBJ2-4; 10 bases match TRBD2. V was pared by 3 bases and J by 13 bases, with 12 bases of the junction left unmatched. Germline CDR1 reads KGHSH; CDR2 reads LQKENI. This CDR3 has 15 amino acids. The CDR3 loop is CASSPELAGVTEQYF. Written as DNA, the CDR3 is TGTGCCAGCTCACCCGAGCTAGCGGGAGTAACTGAGCAGTACTTC.

In its sample, this clonotype was seen a few times. The rearrangement joins TRBV29-1 to TRBJ1-2, with a weak D call TRBD1 (6 bases). Trimming took 6 bases from V and 4 from J, leaving 12 bases between them. Looked up from germline, CDR1 is SQVTM and CDR2 is ANQGSEA. The CDR3 length is 12 residues. The CDR3 region is CSVGRGLYGYTF. CDR3 in DNA: TGCAGCGTCGGCAGGGGACTCTATGGCTACACCTTC.

This sequence joins TRBV9 and TRBJ2-2, with unresolved D. With 4 bases removed from V and 0 bases from J, the gap between germline ends came to 7 bases. Germline loops: CDR1 SGDLS, CDR2 YYNGEE. There are 14 residues in the CDR3. CDR3 amino acids: CASSTPANTGELFF. In nucleotides, the CDR3 is TGTGCCAGCAGCACCCCCGCGAACACCGGGGAGCTGTTTTTT.

This clonotype has a single count. A far larger clone lies a single base away; this is likely a read error. The V call is TRBV28, the J call TRBJ2-1, with D possibly TRBD1 on 6 matching bases. The V end was cut by 7 bases, the J end by 13 bases, with 23 bases between. CDR3 length equals 14 residues. Germline CDR1 MDHEN, CDR2 SYDVKM. The CDR3 DNA is TGTGCCAGCACCAGGGGATTCGGAGAAGAGACCCAGTTCTTC. This sequence encodes CASTRGFGEETQFF.

This clonotype was counted at least ten times. The gene calls are TRBV5-6 and TRBJ2-1; D is ambiguous. The germline gives CDR1 SGHDT, CDR2 YYEEEE. This CDR3 has 15 residues. V shed 4 bases and J shed 5 bases, with 16 bases lying between them. CDR3 sequence (DNA): TGTGCCAGCAGCCCGCTGGCACGGAAAAACAATGAGCAGTTCTTC. Translated: CASSPLARKNNEQFF.

V usage is TRBV12-3 or TRBV12-4 and J usage is TRBJ2-3; 8 positions agree with TRBD2. J gave up 4 bases and V 6 bases, and 12 bases lay outside the gene matches. This CDR3 region has 16 residues. CDR3 in DNA: TGTGCCAGCAGCGTAATGGTAACGGGAGGGCCAGATACGCAGTATTTT. It codes for CASSVMVTGGPDTQYF.

This clonotype appeared many times. This chain connects TRBV28 to TRBJ2-3; 8 bases are a match to TRBD1. After removal of 4 bases from V and 5 bases from J, the junction contained 5 bases not matched to a gene. The germline CDR1 and CDR2 sequences are MDHEN and SYDVKM. The CDR3 is 14 residues long. The CDR3 sequence: CASSWDRNQDTQYF. The CDR3 coding sequence is TGTGCCAGCAGTTGGGACAGGAATCAAGATACGCAGTATTTT.